The T cell receptor (beta chain) described here comes from a study of blood T cell repertoires in COVID-19. Overall study: Sample material is recorded as cDNA or gDNA derived from T cells, B-cell-depleted T cells, or PBMCs.

Unmatched junction bases numbered 4, after V lost 4 bases and J lost 4 bases. Per germline, CDR1 SGHNT and CDR2 YYREEE (reference sequence). The length of the CDR3 is 15 residues. As processed by the authors: The authors estimated nucleated cell counts from reference gene primer amplification. Libraries were prepared by immunoSEQ multiplex PCR; TCRdb keeps only in-frame clonotypes and omits some of them. That table supplies the V and J calls and clone size; D and trimming were determined from the DNA. The sample consists of 310,000 or so clones, roughly 90% of them appearing once. The Seattle patients joined while their infection was active and were tracked longitudinally afterward.

The sequenced sample was peripheral blood. The genes are TRBV5-4 and TRBJ2-1; 11 bases fit TRBD2. The sequence was obtained from a woman in her twenties or thirties with COVID-19, enrolled during active disease. The CDR3 DNA sequence: TGTGCCAGCAGCCCCGGGACTAGCGGATACAATGAGCAGTTCTTC. As protein: CASSPGTSGYNEQFF.